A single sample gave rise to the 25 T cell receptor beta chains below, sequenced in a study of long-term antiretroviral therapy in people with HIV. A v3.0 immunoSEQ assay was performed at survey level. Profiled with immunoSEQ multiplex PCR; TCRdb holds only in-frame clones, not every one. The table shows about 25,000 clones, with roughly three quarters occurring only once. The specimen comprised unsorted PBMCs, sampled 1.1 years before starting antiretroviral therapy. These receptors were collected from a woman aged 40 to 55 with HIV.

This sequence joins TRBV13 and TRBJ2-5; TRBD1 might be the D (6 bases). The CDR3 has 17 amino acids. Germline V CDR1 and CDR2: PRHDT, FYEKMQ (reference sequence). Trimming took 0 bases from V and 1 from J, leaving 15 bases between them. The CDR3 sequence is CASSLGTWTEIQETQYF. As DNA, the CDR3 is TGTGCCAGCAGCTTAGGGACCTGGACAGAAATCCAAGAGACCCAGTACTTC.

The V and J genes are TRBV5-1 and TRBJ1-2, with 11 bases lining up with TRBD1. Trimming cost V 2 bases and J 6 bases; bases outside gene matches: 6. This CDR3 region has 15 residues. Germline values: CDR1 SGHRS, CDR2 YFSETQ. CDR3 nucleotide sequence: TGCGCCAGCAGCTTTCTGGACAGGGGGCTTGATGGCTACACCTTC. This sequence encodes CASSFLDRGLDGYTF.

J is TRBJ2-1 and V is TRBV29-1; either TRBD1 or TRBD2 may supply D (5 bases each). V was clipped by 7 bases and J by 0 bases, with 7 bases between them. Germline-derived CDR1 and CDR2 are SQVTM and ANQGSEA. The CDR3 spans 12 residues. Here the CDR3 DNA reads TGCAGCGCGGGGACCTCCTACAATGAGCAGTTCTTC. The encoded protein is CSAGTSYNEQFF.

DNA of the CDR3: TGTGCCAGCAGCAGCGACGGGGGAGGGTACACTGAAGCTTTCTTT. Protein product: CASSSDGGGYTEAFF. V is TRBV6-4 and J is TRBJ1-1; D might be TRBD1 (5 bases). CDR3 length: 15 residues. From germline, CDR1 is MRHNA and CDR2 SNTAGT. V was trimmed by 6 bases and J by 3 bases, leaving 17 bases between them.

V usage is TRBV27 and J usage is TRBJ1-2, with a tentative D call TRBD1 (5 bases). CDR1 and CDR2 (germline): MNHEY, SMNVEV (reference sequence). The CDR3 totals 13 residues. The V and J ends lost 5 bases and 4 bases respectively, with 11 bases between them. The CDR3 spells CASSHGASYGYTF. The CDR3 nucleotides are TGTGCCAGCAGTCACGGGGCCAGCTATGGCTACACCTTC.

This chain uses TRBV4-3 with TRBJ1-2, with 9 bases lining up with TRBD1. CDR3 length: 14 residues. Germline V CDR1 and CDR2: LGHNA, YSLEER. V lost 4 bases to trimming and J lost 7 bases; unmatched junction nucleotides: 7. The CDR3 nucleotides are TGCGCCAGCAGCCCTATGGGACAGGGAAGTGGCTACACCTTC. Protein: CASSPMGQGSGYTF.

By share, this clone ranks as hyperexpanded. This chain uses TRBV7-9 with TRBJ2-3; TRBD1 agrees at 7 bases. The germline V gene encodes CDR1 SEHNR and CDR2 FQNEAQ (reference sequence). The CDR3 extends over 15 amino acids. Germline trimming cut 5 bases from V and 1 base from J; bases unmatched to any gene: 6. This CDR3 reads CASSLTGMGTDTQYF. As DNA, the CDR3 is TGTGCCAGCAGCCTGACAGGGATGGGCACAGATACGCAGTATTTT. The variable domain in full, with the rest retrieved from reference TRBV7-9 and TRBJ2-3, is DTGVSQNPRHKITKRGQNVTFRCDPISEHNRLYWYRQTLGQGPEFLTYFQNEAQLEKSRLLSDRFSAERPKGSFSTLEIQRTEQGDSAMYLCASSLTGMGTDTQYFGPGTRLTVL.

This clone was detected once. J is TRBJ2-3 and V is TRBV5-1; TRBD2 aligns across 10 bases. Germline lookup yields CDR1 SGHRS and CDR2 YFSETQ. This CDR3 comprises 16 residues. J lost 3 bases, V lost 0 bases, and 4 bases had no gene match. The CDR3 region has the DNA TGCGCCAGCAGCTTGGGGGGACTAGCGATGACAGATACGCAGTATTTT. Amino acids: CASSLGGLAMTDTQYF.

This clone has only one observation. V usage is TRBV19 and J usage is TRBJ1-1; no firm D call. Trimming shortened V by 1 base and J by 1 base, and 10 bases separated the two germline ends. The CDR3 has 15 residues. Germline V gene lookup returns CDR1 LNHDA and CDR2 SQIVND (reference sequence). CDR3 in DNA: TGTGCCAGTAGTATAGGGGCAGGCCCGAACACTGAAGCTTTCTTT. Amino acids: CASSIGAGPNTEAFF.

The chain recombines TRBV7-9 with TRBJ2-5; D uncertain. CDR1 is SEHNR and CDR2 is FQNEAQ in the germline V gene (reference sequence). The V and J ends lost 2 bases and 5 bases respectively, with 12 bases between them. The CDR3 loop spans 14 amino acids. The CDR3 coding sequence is TGTGCCAGCAGCTTAAGGGATTCGGCGGAGACCCAGTACTTC. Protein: CASSLRDSAETQYF. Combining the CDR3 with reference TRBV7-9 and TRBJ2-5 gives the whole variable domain DTGVSQNPRHKITKRGQNVTFRCDPISEHNRLYWYRQTLGQGPEFLTYFQNEAQLEKSRLLSDRFSAERPKGSFSTLEIQRTEQGDSAMYLCASSLRDSAETQYFGPGTRLLVL.

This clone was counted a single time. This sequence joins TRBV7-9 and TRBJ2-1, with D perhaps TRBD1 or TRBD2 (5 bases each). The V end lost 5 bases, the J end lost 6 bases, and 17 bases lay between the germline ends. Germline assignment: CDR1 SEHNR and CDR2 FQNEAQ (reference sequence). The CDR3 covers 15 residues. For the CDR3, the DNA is TGTGCCAGCAGCCCCCGTGATAGGGGAGCCAATGAGCAGTTCTTC. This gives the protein CASSPRDRGANEQFF.

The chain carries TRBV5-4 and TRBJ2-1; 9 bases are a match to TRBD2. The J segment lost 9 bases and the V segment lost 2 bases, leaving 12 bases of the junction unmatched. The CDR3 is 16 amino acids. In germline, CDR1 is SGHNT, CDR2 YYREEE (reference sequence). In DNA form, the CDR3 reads TGTGCCAGCAGCTTCCCCGGGACTAGCCGGGGGGGTGAGCAGTTCTTC. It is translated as CASSFPGTSRGGEQFF.

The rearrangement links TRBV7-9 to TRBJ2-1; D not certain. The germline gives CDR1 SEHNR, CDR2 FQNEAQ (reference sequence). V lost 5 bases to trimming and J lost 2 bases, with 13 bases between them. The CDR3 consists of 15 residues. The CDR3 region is CASSPTEQPYNEQFF. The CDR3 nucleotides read TGTGCCAGCAGCCCCACAGAGCAGCCCTACAATGAGCAGTTCTTC.

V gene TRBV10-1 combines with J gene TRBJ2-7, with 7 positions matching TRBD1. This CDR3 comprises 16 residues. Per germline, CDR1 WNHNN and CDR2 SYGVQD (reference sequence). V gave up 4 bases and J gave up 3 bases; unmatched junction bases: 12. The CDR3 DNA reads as TGCGCCAGCAGTGGACGGACAGGCCCGATGAGCTACGAGCAGTACTTC. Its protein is CASSGRTGPMSYEQYF.

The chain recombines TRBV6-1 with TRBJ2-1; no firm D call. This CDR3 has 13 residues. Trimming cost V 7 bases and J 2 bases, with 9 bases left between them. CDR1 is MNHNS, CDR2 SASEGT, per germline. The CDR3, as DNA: TGTGCCAGCACCCAAACCGCCTACAATGAGCAGTTCTTC. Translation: CASTQTAYNEQFF.

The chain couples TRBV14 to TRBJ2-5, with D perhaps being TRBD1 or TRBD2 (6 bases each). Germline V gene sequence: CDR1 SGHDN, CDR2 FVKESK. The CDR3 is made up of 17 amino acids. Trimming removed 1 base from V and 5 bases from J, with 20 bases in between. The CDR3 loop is CASSQVRGGTFGETQYF. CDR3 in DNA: TGTGCCAGCAGCCAAGTGAGAGGGGGGACCTTCGGGGAGACCCAGTACTTC.

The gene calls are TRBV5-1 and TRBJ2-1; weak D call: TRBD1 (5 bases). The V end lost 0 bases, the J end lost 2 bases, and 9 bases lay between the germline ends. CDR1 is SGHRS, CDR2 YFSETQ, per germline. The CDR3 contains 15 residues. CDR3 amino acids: CASSLDQGTYNEQFF. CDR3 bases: TGCGCCAGCAGCTTGGATCAGGGAACCTACAATGAGCAGTTCTTC.

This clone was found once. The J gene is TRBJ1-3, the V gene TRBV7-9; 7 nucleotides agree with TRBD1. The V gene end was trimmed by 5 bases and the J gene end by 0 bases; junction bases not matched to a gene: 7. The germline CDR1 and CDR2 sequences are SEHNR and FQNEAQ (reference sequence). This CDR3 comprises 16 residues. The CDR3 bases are TGTGCCAGCAGCACCCCGACAGGGCACTCTGGAAACACCATATATTTT. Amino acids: CASSTPTGHSGNTIYF.

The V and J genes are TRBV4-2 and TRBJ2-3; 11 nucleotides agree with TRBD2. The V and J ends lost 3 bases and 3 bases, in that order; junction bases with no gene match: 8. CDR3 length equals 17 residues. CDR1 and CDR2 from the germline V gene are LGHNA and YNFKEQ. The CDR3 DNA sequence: TGTGCCAGCAGCCATAGCGGGGGGGCCGGTGGGACAGATACGCAGTATTTT. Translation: CASSHSGGAGGTDTQYF.

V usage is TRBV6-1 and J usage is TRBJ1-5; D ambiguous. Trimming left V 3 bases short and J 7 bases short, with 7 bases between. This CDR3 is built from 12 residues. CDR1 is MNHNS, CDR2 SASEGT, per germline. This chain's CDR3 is CASSDVNQPQHF. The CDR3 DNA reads TGTGCCAGCAGTGACGTAAACCAGCCCCAGCATTTT.

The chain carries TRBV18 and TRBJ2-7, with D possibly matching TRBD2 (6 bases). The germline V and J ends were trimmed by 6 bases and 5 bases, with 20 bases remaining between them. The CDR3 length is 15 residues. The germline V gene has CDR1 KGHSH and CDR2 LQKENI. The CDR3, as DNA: TGTGCCAGCTCGATCGGGGCCAGCGGGTTCGACGAGCAGTACTTC. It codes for CASSIGASGFDEQYF.

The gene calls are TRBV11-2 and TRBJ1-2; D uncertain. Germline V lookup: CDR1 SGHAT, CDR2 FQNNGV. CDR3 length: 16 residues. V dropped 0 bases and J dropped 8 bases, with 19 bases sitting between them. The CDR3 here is CASSLDRRPYGRGYTF. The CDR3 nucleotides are TGTGCCAGCAGCTTAGATCGACGGCCCTATGGGAGAGGCTACACCTTC.

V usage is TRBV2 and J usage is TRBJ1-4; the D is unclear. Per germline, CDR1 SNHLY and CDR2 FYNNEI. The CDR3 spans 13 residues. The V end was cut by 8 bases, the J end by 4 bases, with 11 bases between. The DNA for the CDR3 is TGTGCCAGCGTTCGGACGGATAATGAAAAACTGTTTTTT. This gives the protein CASVRTDNEKLFF. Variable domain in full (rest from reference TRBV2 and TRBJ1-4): EPEVTQTPSHQVTQMGQEVILRCVPISNHLYFYWYRQILGQKVEFLVSFYNNEISEKSEIFDDQFSVERPDGSNFTLKIRSTKLEDSAMYFCASVRTDNEKLFFGSGTQLSVL.

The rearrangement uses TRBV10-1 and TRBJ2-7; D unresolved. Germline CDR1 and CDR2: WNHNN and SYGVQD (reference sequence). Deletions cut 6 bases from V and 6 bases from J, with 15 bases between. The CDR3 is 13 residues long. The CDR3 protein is CASRDDLTSEQYF. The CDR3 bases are TGCGCCAGCAGGGACGACCTAACCTCCGAGCAGTACTTC.

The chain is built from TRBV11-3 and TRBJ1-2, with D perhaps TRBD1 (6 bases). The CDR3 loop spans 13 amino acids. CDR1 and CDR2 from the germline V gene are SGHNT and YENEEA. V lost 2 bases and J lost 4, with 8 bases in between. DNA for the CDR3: TGTGCCAGCAGCTTACAGGGGTCCTATGGCTACACCTTC. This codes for CASSLQGSYGYTF.